This T cell receptor beta chain was recorded in a study of blood T cells in healthy people across ages. About the research overall: Template switching caught about one barcoded beta molecule for each two T cells. Study observations and caveats: PBMC samples, being unsorted, prevented any conclusive comparison of naive and antigen-experienced cells. Possibly confounding the expanded clonotype changes was the fact that donor CMV status was unknown.

Staff drew approximately 9.1 milliliters of peripheral blood from each donor. A few counts support this clonotype. Its specificity is not known. The germline CDR1 and CDR2 sequences are SGHTA and FQGNSA. The CDR3 covers 18 residues. The V gene end was trimmed by 2 bases and the J gene end by 6 bases; junction bases not matched to a gene: 8. Together with a sample-barcoded 5' primer, a J-beta primer mix was included in a second PCR lasting about 6 to 11 cycles. TCRdb re-derived calls from the 5' RACE reads in MiXCR, one entry per CDR3 protein. The sample carries 1.5 million to 2 million distinct CDR3 sequences, around 50% recorded once.

This TCR was recovered from a middle-aged woman in good health. The sequenced sample was blood. This sequence joins TRBV7-2 and TRBJ2-3, with TRBD2 matching over 16 bases. This CDR3 is CASSLTGTSGGARDTQYF. The CDR3, as DNA: TGTGCCAGCAGCTTAACGGGGACTAGCGGGGGGGCCCGCGATACGCAGTATTTT.